This is a list of T cell receptor beta chains from one sample in a study of blood T cell repertoires in COVID-19. Only in-frame clones appear in the TCRdb table, and some are missing; sequencing was by immunoSEQ multiplex PCR. The repertoire holds around 160,000 clones, with about 86% as singletons. Sequences were obtained from peripheral blood. The receptors come from a woman aged 70-85 years with COVID-19, enrolled during active disease. Each CDR3 is given with its conserved first and last residue. D genes are given only for firm matches. Size is stated for part of the rows, as once, few or many counts, or as a class when the clone is expanded.

NA	TRBJ1-5	TRBV5-1	NA	CASSLEGVNSNQPQHF	TGCGCCAGCAGCTTGGAGGGGGTTAATAGCAATCAGCCCCAGCATTTT
NA	TRBJ1-2	TRBV3-1/TRBV3-2	few	CASSRPTGNGGYTF	TGTGCCAGCAGCCGGCCAACAGGCAACGGGGGCTACACCTTC
NA	TRBJ2-7	TRBV6-6	NA	CASSFLPNSVSYEQYF	TGTGCCAGCAGTTTCCTCCCGAATAGCGTCTCCTACGAGCAGTACTTC
TRBD2	TRBJ2-7	TRBV10-3	NA	CAIRGREGSYEQYF	TGTGCCATCAGGGGTAGGGAGGGGTCCTACGAGCAGTACTTC
NA	TRBJ2-1	TRBV2	NA	CASSDDSAAYNEQFF	TGTGCCAGCAGCGACGACAGTGCTGCTTACAATGAGCAGTTCTTC
TRBD1	TRBJ1-2	TRBV6-5	NA	CASSPQGEDGYTF	TGTGCCAGCAGTCCACAGGGGGAGGATGGCTACACCTTC
NA	TRBJ1-5	TRBV25-1	NA	CASSGGPGQGSQPQHF	TGTGCCAGCAGTGGGGGCCCAGGGCAGGGAAGTCAGCCCCAGCATTTT
NA	TRBJ1-4	TRBV28	NA	CASRLTGSEKLFF	TGTGCCAGCCGACTGACAGGATCTGAAAAACTGTTTTTT
TRBD1	TRBJ1-1	TRBV28	NA	CASSASQGAYTEAFF	TGTGCCAGCAGCGCCTCTCAGGGGGCTTACACTGAAGCTTTCTTT
NA	TRBJ2-1	TRBV24-1	NA	CATSDDLASSYNEQFF	TGTGCCACCAGTGATGACCTAGCTAGCTCCTACAATGAGCAGTTCTTC
TRBD1	TRBJ2-1	TRBV19	once	CASSRLTGANNEQFF	TGTGCCAGTAGTAGATTAACAGGGGCCAACAATGAGCAGTTCTTC
NA	TRBJ2-7	TRBV7-9	few	CASSDYTGYEQYF	TGTGCCAGCAGCGACTATACAGGGTACGAGCAGTACTTC
NA	TRBJ2-7	TRBV19	NA	CASSPNGLAFEQYF	TGTGCCAGTAGTCCAAATGGGCTAGCGTTCGAGCAGTACTTC
TRBD1	TRBJ1-1	TRBV7-2	once	CASSSPTGMNTEAFF	TGTGCCAGCAGCTCCCCGACAGGGATGAACACTGAAGCTTTCTTT
NA	TRBJ1-5	TRBV6-5	NA	CASRGLNQPQHF	TGTGCCAGCAGGGGACTTAATCAGCCCCAGCATTTT
NA	TRBJ1-4	TRBV9	NA	CASSANSATNEKLFF	TGTGCCAGCAGCGCTAACAGTGCAACTAATGAAAAACTGTTTTTT
NA	TRBJ2-2	TRBV6-4	NA	CASSRMGALSGELFF	TGTGCCAGCAGTCGCATGGGGGCTCTGTCCGGGGAGCTGTTTTTT
TRBD2	TRBJ2-3	TRBV27	NA	CASNRKASGASTDTQYF	TGTGCCAGCAATCGTAAGGCTAGCGGGGCGTCCACAGATACGCAGTATTTT
NA	TRBJ1-4	TRBV5-1	once	CASSLGQTPNEKLFF	TGCGCCAGCAGCTTGGGACAGACCCCCAATGAAAAACTGTTTTTT
NA	TRBJ2-7	TRBV3-1/TRBV3-2	few	CASSQSAYEQYF	TGTGCCAGCAGCCAAAGCGCCTACGAGCAGTACTTC
NA	TRBJ2-3	TRBV2	NA	CASSVGGPSTDTQYF	TGTGCCAGCAGTGTTGGTGGGCCAAGCACAGATACGCAGTATTTT
TRBD1	TRBJ2-7	TRBV15	NA	CATSRDRGRYEQYF	TGTGCCACCAGCAGAGACAGGGGGCGGTACGAGCAGTACTTC
TRBD1	TRBJ1-5	TRBV28	NA	CASSSGTGTNQPQHF	TGTGCCAGCAGTTCCGGGACAGGTACTAATCAGCCCCAGCATTTT
NA	TRBJ2-6	TRBV6-1	once	CASSETGGGAGANVLTF	TGTGCCAGCAGTGAAACTGGGGGAGGCGCTGGGGCCAACGTCCTGACTTTC
TRBD1	TRBJ1-2	TRBV6-1	NA	CASSEVGTATNYGYTF	TGTGCCAGCAGTGAAGTAGGGACAGCAACTAACTATGGCTACACCTTC
TRBD2	TRBJ2-7	TRBV10-2	NA	CASSPLISGGGEQYF	TGCGCCAGCAGCCCCCTTATAAGCGGGGGTGGGGAGCAGTACTTC
TRBD1	TRBJ1-2	TRBV28	NA	CASSPGQGRFTGYTF	TGTGCCAGCAGTCCCGGACAGGGCAGATTTACAGGCTACACCTTC
NA	TRBJ2-7	TRBV11-2	few	CASSPSYEQYF	TGTGCCAGCAGCCCTTCCTACGAGCAGTACTTC
NA	TRBJ2-7	TRBV5-1	NA	CASTDLAGSYEQYF	TGCGCCAGCACCGATTTGGCGGGCTCCTACGAGCAGTACTTC
NA	TRBJ2-7	TRBV5-5	few	CASSLGGSRGSYEQYF	TGTGCCAGCAGCTTGGGCGGTTCACGGGGCTCCTACGAGCAGTACTTC
NA	TRBJ1-1	TRBV28	once	CASSSLSQGRGNTEAFF	TGTGCCAGCAGTTCATTGTCACAGGGTCGGGGTAACACTGAAGCTTTCTTT
NA	TRBJ2-5	TRBV11-2	NA	CASSFSEGPEETQYF	TGTGCCAGCAGCTTTTCGGAGGGGCCGGAGGAGACCCAGTACTTC
NA	TRBJ1-1	TRBV5-4	NA	CASSPMAGGGRNTEAFF	TGTGCCAGCAGCCCGATGGCGGGGGGCGGTAGGAACACTGAAGCTTTCTTT
NA	TRBJ2-5	TRBV2	NA	CASRGLGGETQYF	TGTGCCAGCAGGGGTCTCGGAGGAGAGACCCAGTACTTC
TRBD1	TRBJ1-2	TRBV7-9	few	CASSLADREVGYGYTF	TGTGCCAGCAGCTTAGCGGACAGGGAAGTGGGCTATGGCTACACCTTC
TRBD2	TRBJ2-3	TRBV6-2/TRBV6-3	NA	CASSYGAGGPADTQYF	TGTGCCAGCAGTTACGGGGCGGGGGGGCCCGCAGATACGCAGTATTTT
TRBD1	TRBJ2-7	TRBV5-1	NA	CASSLSPGGSYEQYF	TGCGCCAGCAGCTTGTCCCCAGGGGGCTCCTACGAGCAGTACTTC
TRBD1	TRBJ1-2	TRBV7-3	NA	CASSTLQGAGYGYTF	TGTGCCAGCAGCACCCTACAGGGGGCTGGCTATGGCTACACCTTC
TRBD1	TRBJ1-1	TRBV9	NA	CASSVGLDRGLPEAFF	TGTGCCAGCAGCGTAGGATTGGACAGGGGGCTCCCTGAAGCTTTCTTT
NA	TRBJ2-7	TRBV28	NA	CASSLFRGVDEQYF	TGTGCCAGCAGTTTATTTCGGGGAGTCGACGAGCAGTACTTC
NA	TRBJ2-5	TRBV28	NA	CASSKSRGGQETQYF	TGTGCCAGCAGTAAGTCCCGGGGTGGACAAGAGACCCAGTACTTC
NA	TRBJ1-2	TRBV30	NA	CAWTPRGFSYGYTF	TGTGCGTGGACCCCGCGGGGTTTCAGTTATGGCTACACCTTC
TRBD2	TRBJ2-3	TRBV7-2	NA	CASSSRGGGPDTQYF	TGTGCCAGCAGCTCTCGCGGGGGGGGACCAGATACGCAGTATTTT
TRBD1	TRBJ1-2	TRBV5-5	NA	CASSEPGQGYYGYTF	TGTGCCAGCAGCGAGCCGGGACAGGGGTACTATGGCTACACCTTC
NA	TRBJ1-2	TRBV3-1/TRBV3-2	NA	CASSQRRNYGYTF	TGTGCCAGCAGCCAGCGGAGAAACTATGGCTACACCTTC
NA	TRBJ2-7	TRBV5-5	NA	CASSFAVPPYEQYF	TGTGCCAGCAGCTTCGCGGTCCCCCCGTACGAGCAGTACTTC
TRBD1	TRBJ1-6	TRBV3-1/TRBV3-2	NA	CASSQDTGEDSPLHF	TGTGCCAGCAGCCAAGATACAGGGGAGGACTCACCCCTCCACTTT
NA	TRBJ1-6	TRBV5-1	NA	CASRPGTSNSPLHF	TGCGCCAGCAGGCCCGGGACATCGAATTCACCCCTCCACTTT